The clone carrying this TCR beta chain was detected many times. No antigen is known for it. The data stem from a study of T cell repertoires in cytomegalovirus infection. Study context: Both CMV infection and a matching HLA type were indicated by public TCR beta signatures. Study-wide points: Dominant in the ex vivo response were TCR beta clonotypes restricted by HLA-C and specific for CMV. The cumulative frequency of public TCR beta families identified carriers of CMV plus the relevant HLA.

MiXCR, run by TCRdb on the reads, gives a single entry per CDR3 protein. The sample lists 200,000 to 300,000 distinct CDR3 sequences, around 6.4% occurring once. The CDR3 length is 12 residues. Germline V gives CDR1 MNHNS, CDR2 SASEGT. The V end lost 2 bases, the J end lost 2 bases, and 2 bases lay between the germline ends. Sequencing was done on a sample of PBMCs. The chain has TRBV6-1 and TRBJ2-3; D unresolved. This clonotype originated in a human donor in good health (CMV status not recorded). Some clones in this sample may be carry-over from other donors' samples. The CDR3 coding sequence is TGTGCCAGCAGTGAAACCACAGATACGCAGTATTTT. Protein product: CASSETTDTQYF.